One sample yielded the 8 T cell receptor beta chains listed below, sequenced in a study of shared clonotypes between healthy human individuals. Naive CD8 cells lacked CD45RO, underwent positive selection for CCR7 and left out terminally differentiated effector memory CD45RA+ cells. The data were produced by immunoSEQ multiplex PCR, yet TCRdb's version contains in-frame clones alone and is incomplete. The sample lists about 650,000 clones, about 95% occurring once. Sequencing used naive CD8+ T cells sorted from blood. The source is a woman in her 30s in good health.

The chain couples TRBV19 to TRBJ1-3; D is unresolved. Germline values: CDR1 LNHDA, CDR2 SQIVND (reference sequence). The CDR3 spans 11 residues. Between the trimmed V and J ends, which lost 9 bases and 4 bases, there was a span of 7 bases. CDR3 nucleotide sequence: TGTGCCAGCCCCCCGGGAAACACCATATATTTT. Amino acid sequence: CASPPGNTIYF.

For this clone: This specimen includes other DNA sequences encoding the same CDR3. The chain joins TRBV4-1 to TRBJ2-5; D not resolved. V lost 4 bases and J 2 bases, leaving 8 bases between the germline ends. Germline-derived CDR1 and CDR2 are MGHRA and YSYEKL. The CDR3 contains 13 residues. CDR3 in DNA: TGCGCCAGCAGCCTACGGTTACAAGAGACCCAGTACTTC. Its protein product is CASSLRLQETQYF.

The chain combines TRBV6-4 with TRBJ2-1, with TRBD2 matching 12 bases. Germline V gives CDR1 MRHNA, CDR2 SNTAGT. With 2 bases clipped from V and 4 bases from J, the junction kept 0 bases outside the gene matches. The CDR3 runs 15 residues. The chain's CDR3 is CASSDGLAGYNEQFF. The CDR3 coding sequence is TGTGCCAGCAGTGACGGACTAGCGGGATACAATGAGCAGTTCTTC.

The V call is TRBV9, the J call TRBJ1-1; D is unclear. Trimming left V 1 base short and J 2 bases short, with 3 bases between. The CDR3 is made up of 12 amino acids. The germline CDR1 and CDR2 sequences are SGDLS and YYNGEE. The CDR3 DNA sequence: TGTGCCAGCAGCGTAACCAACACTGAAGCTTTCTTT. This gives the protein CASSVTNTEAFF. The variable domain in full, with the rest retrieved from reference TRBV9 and TRBJ1-1, is DSGVTQTPKHLITATGQRVTLRCSPRSGDLSVYWYQQSLDQGLQFLIQYYNGEERAKGNILERFSAQQFPDLHSELNLSSLELGDSALYFCASSVTNTEAFFGQGTRLTVV.

The J gene is TRBJ2-2, the V gene TRBV6-5, with no clear D. The germline V gene encodes CDR1 MNHEY and CDR2 SVGAGI. The CDR3 is 14 residues long. Trimming removed 2 bases at V and 4 bases at J, with 8 bases between. CDR3 amino acids: CASSYRALTGELFF. The CDR3 DNA is TGTGCCAGCAGTTACCGAGCCCTCACCGGGGAGCTGTTTTTT.

The chain recombines TRBV5-6 with TRBJ2-7; 11 bases are shared with TRBD1. The CDR3 consists of 15 residues. Trimming removed 0 bases from V and 6 bases from J; junction bases left unmatched: 5. The germline gives CDR1 SGHDT, CDR2 YYEEEE. The CDR3 sequence: CASSLVGQGVFEQYF. CDR3 nucleotide sequence: TGTGCCAGCAGCTTGGTGGGACAGGGGGTTTTCGAGCAGTACTTC.

This chain joins TRBV13 and TRBJ1-4, with D possibly matching TRBD1 (6 bases). This CDR3 spans 16 amino acids. Germline CDR1 and CDR2: PRHDT and FYEKMQ (reference sequence). Trimming cost V 5 bases and J 0 bases, with 13 bases left between them. Written as DNA, the CDR3 is TGTGCCAGCAGCCTCAGGGGAATTGCAACTAATGAAAAACTGTTTTTT. Residues: CASSLRGIATNEKLFF. Supplemented by reference TRBV13 and TRBJ1-4, the full variable domain reads AAGVIQSPRHLIKEKRETATLKCYPIPRHDTVYWYQQGPGQDPQFLISFYEKMQSDKGSIPDRFSAQQFSDYHSELNMSSLELGDSALYFCASSLRGIATNEKLFFGSGTQLSVL.

CDR3 DNA sequence: TGTGCCAGTAGTATAGTTCCAGGACTATTCGAAAAACTGTTTTTT. This encodes CASSIVPGLFEKLFF. This sequence joins TRBV19 and TRBJ1-4; no firm D call. The CDR3 has 15 residues. Deletions cut 1 base from V and 8 bases from J, with 14 bases between. Looked up from germline, CDR1 is LNHDA and CDR2 is SQIVND (reference sequence).